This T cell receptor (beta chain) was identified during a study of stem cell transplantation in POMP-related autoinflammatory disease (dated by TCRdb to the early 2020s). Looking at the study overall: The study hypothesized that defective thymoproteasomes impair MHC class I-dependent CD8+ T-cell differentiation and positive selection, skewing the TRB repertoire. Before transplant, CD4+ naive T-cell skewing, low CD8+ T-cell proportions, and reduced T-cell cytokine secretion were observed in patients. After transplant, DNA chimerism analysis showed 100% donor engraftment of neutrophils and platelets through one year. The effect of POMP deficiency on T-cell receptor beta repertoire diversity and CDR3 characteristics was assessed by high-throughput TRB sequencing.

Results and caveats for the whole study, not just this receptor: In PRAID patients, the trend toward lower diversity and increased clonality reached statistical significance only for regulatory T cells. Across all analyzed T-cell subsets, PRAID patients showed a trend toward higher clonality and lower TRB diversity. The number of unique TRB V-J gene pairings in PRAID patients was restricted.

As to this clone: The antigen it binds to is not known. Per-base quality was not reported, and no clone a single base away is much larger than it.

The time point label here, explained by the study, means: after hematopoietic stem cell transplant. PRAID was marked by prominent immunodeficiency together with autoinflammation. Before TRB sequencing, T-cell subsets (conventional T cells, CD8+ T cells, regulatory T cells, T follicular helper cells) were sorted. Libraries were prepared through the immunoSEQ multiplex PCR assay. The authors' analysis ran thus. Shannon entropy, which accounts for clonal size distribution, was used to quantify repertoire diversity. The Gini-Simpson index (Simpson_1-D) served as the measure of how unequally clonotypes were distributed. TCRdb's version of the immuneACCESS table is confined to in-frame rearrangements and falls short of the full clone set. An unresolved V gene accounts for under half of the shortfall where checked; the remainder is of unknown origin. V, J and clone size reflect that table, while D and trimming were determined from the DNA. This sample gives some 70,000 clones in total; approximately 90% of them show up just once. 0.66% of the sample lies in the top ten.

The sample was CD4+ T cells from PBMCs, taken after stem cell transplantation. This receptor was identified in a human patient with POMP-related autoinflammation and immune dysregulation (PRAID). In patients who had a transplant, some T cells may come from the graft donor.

The nucleotide sequence reads TGTGCCAGCAGCCGACTAGGTGACAGGGTGAACACTGAAGCTTTCTTT. This codes for CASSRLGDRVNTEAFF. The sequence joins TRBV7-7 to TRBJ1-1; the central 7 bases match TRBD1. CDR1 and CDR2 (SSHAT, FNYEAQ) derive from the germline V gene (reference sequence). Including the terminal cysteine and phenylalanine, the CDR3 comprises 16 residues. This entry keeps only the CDR3 DNA: 48 bases, framed from base 1. V and J are trimmed by 5 bases and 0 bases, and the gene matches miss 9 bases of the junction.